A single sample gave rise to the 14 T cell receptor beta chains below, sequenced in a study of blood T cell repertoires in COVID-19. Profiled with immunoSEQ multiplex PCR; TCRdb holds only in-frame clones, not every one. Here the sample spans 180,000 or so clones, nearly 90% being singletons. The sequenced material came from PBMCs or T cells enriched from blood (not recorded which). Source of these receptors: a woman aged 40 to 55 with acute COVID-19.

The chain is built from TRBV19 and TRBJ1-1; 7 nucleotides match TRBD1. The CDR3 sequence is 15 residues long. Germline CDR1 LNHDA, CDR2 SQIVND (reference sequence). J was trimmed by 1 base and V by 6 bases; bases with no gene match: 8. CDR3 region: CASRYRTGPNTEAFF. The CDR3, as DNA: TGTGCCAGTAGATACAGGACAGGACCGAACACTGAAGCTTTCTTT.

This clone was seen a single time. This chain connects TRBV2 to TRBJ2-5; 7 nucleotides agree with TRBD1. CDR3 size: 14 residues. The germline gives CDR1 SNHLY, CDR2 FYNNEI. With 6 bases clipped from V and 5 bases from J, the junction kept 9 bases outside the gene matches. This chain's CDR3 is CASRGHTGVETQYF. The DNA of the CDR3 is TGTGCCAGCAGGGGACATACAGGGGTGGAGACCCAGTACTTC.

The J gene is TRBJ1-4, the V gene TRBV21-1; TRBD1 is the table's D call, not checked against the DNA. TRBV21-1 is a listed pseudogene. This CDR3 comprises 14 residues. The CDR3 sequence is CATHRGPGDEKLFF. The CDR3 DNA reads TGTGCCACACACAGGGGTCCAGGCGACGAAAAACTGTTTTTT.

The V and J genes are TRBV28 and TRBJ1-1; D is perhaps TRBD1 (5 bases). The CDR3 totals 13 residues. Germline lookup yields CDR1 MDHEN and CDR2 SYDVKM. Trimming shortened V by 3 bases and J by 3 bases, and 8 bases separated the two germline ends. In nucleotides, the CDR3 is TGTGCCAGCAGTTTTGGAGGGGACACTGAAGCTTTCTTT. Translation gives CASSFGGDTEAFF.

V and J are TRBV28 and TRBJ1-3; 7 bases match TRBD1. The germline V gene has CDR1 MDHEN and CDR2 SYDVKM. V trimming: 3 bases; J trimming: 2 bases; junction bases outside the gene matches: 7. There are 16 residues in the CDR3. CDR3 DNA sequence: TGTGCCAGCAGTTTGGGGACAGAAGAAGCTGGAAACACCATATATTTT. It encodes CASSLGTEEAGNTIYF.

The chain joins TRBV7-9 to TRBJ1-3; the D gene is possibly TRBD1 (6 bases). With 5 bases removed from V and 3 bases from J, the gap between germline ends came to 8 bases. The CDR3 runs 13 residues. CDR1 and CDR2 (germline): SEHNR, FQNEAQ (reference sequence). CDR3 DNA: TGTGCCAGCAGCACGGACAGTGGAAACACCATATATTTT. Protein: CASSTDSGNTIYF.

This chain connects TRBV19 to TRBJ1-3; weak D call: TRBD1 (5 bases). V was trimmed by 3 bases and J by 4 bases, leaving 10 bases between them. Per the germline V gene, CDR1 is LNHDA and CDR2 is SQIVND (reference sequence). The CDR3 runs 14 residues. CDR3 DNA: TGTGCCAGTAGTATTGAAGGGGTCGGAAACACCATATATTTT. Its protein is CASSIEGVGNTIYF. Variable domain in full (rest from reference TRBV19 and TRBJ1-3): DGGITQSPKYLFRKEGQNVTLSCEQNLNHDAMYWYRQDPGQGLRLIYYSQIVNDFQKGDIAEGYSVSREKKESFPLTVTSAQKNPTAFYLCASSIEGVGNTIYFGEGSWLTVV.

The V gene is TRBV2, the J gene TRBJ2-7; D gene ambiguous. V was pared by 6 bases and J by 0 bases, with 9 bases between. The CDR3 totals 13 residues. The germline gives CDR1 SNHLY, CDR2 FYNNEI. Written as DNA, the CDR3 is TGTGCCAGCAGGACGACACGCTCCTACGAGCAGTACTTC. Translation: CASRTTRSYEQYF.

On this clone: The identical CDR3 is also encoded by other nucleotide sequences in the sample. CDR3 DNA: TGTGCCAGCAGCTTGCAGGGGTACGAGCAGTACTTC. The encoded protein is CASSLQGYEQYF. The gene calls are TRBV12-3 or TRBV12-4 and TRBJ2-7; tentative D call: TRBD1 (6 bases). The CDR3 has 12 amino acids. Trimming removed 6 bases at V and 4 bases at J, with 10 bases between.

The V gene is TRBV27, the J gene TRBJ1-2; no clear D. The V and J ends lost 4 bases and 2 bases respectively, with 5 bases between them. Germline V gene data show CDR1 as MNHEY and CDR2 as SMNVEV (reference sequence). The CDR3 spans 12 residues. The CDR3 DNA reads TGTGCCAGCAGTTCCGGGAACTATGGCTACACCTTC. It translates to CASSSGNYGYTF.

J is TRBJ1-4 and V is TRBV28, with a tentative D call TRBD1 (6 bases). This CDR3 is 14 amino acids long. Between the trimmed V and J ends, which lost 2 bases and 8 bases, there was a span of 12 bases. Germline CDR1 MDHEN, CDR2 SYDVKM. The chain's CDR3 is CASSLGRGREKLFF. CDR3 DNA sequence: TGTGCCAGCAGTTTAGGCAGGGGAAGAGAAAAACTGTTTTTT. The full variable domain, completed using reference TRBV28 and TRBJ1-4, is DVKVTQSSRYLVKRTGEKVFLECVQDMDHENMFWYRQDPGLGLRLIYFSYDVKMKEKGDIPEGYSVSREKKERFSLILESASTNQTSMYLCASSLGRGREKLFFGSGTQLSVL.

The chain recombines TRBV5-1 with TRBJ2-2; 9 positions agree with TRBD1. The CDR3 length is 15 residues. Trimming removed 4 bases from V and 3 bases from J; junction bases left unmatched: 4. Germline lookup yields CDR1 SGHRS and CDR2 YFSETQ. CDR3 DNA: TGCGCCAGCAGCCTACGGACAGGGGACACCGGGGAGCTGTTTTTT. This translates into CASSLRTGDTGELFF.

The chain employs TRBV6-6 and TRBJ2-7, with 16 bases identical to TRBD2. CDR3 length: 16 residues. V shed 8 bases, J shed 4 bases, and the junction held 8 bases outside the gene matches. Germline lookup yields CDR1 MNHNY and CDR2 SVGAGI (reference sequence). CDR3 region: CASGTSGGALLYEQYF. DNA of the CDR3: TGTGCCAGCGGGACTAGCGGGGGGGCGTTATTGTACGAGCAGTACTTC.

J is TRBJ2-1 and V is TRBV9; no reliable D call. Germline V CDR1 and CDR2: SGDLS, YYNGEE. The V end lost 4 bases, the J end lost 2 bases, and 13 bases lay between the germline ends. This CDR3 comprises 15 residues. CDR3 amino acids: CASSPPGRAYNEQFF. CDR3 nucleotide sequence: TGTGCCAGCAGCCCCCCAGGTCGAGCCTACAATGAGCAGTTCTTC.